This record covers a single TCR beta chain. The antigen is undetermined. This entry belongs to a study of shared clonotypes between healthy human individuals. For the study at large: Used for every donor were three CD4 naive, three CD4 memory, two CD8 naive and one CD8 memory plate.

This CDR3 contains 11 residues. V lost 10 bases and J 7 bases, leaving 11 bases between the germline ends. In germline, CDR1 is MNHEY, CDR2 SVGAGI. The table came from immunoSEQ multiplex PCR; TCRdb's copy has only in-frame clones and leaves some out. The sample carries about 2 million clones, roughly 95% recorded once. The naive CD8 population came from CD45RO-negative cells selected for CCR7, without terminally differentiated effector memory CD45RA+ cells. Points from the study as a whole: Generally, naive subsets came out with larger estimated richness than memory subsets.

This TCR came from a man between 18 and 29 years old in good health. The chain couples TRBV6-5 to TRBJ2-1; tentatively, D is TRBD2 (5 bases). The sequenced sample was naive CD8+ T cells sorted from blood. DNA for the CDR3: TGTGCCACCTTGGGCGGGAATGAGCAGTTCTTC. It is translated as CATLGGNEQFF.